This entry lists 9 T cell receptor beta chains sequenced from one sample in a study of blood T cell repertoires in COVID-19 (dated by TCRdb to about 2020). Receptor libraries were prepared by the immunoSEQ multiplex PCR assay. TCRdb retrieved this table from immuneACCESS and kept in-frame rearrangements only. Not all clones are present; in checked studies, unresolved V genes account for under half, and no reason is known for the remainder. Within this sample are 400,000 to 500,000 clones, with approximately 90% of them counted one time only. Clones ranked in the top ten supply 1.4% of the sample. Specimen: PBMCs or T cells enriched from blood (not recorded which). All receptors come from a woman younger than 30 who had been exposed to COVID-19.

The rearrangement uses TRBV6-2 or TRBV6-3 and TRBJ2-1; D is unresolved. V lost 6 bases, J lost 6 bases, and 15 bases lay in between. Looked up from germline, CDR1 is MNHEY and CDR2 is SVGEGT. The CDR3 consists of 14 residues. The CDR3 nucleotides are TGTGCCAGCAGCCCGATGGGCCGTGTCAATGAGCAGTTCTTC. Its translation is CASSPMGRVNEQFF.

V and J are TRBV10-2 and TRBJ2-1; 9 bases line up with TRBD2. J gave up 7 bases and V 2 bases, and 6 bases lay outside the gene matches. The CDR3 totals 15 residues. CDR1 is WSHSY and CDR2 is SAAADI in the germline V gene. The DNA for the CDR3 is TGCGCCAGCAGTGAGATCCTAGCGGGGACGAATGAGCAGTTCTTC. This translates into CASSEILAGTNEQFF.

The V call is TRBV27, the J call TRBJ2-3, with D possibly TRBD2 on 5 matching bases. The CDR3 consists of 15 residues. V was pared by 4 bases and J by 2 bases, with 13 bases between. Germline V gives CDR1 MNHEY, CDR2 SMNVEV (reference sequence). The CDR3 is CASSSLGSVTDTQYF. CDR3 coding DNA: TGTGCCAGCAGTTCCTTAGGTAGCGTCACAGATACGCAGTATTTT.

The CDR3 DNA reads TGTGCCATCAGTGAGAGGAGGGTAGGCGGGAGGGCCGAAATAGCCAAAAACATTCAGTACTTC. Its translation is CAISERRVGGRAEIAKNIQYF. V is TRBV10-3 and J is TRBJ2-4, with 9 positions matching TRBD2. V shed 2 bases, J shed 0 bases, and the junction held 17 bases outside the gene matches. This CDR3 has 21 amino acids. Germline V CDR1 and CDR2: ENHRY, SYGVKD.

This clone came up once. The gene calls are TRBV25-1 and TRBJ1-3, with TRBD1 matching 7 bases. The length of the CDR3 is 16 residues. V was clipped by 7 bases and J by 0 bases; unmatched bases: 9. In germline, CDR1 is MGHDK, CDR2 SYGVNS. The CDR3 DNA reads TGTGCCAGCATGGGTCAAAGACAGGGCTCTGGAAACACCATATATTTT. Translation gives CASMGQRQGSGNTIYF.

The CDR3 is CASSHTGGDEKLFF. The CDR3 coding sequence is TGTGCCAGCAGCCATACAGGGGGCGATGAAAAACTGTTTTTT. V usage is TRBV7-9 and J usage is TRBJ1-4; 9 nucleotides line up with TRBD1. Germline V lookup: CDR1 SEHNR, CDR2 FQNEAQ (reference sequence). V was pared by 5 bases and J by 6 bases, with 4 bases of the junction left unmatched. This CDR3 spans 14 amino acids. Looking up the rest from reference TRBV7-9 and TRBJ1-4 gives the full variable domain: DTGVSQNPRHKITKRGQNVTFRCDPISEHNRLYWYRQTLGQGPEFLTYFQNEAQLEKSRLLSDRFSAERPKGSFSTLEIQRTEQGDSAMYLCASSHTGGDEKLFFGSGTQLSVL.

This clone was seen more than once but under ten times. The DNA for the CDR3 is TGTGCCTGGATGGGACAGGGGGCGTACGAGCAGTACTTC. It codes for CAWMGQGAYEQYF. The V call is TRBV30, the J call TRBJ2-7, with 12 bases matching TRBD1. The junction had 2 bases not matched to a gene; V was cut back by 4 bases and J by 4 bases. From germline, CDR1 is GTSNPN and CDR2 SVGIG (reference sequence). The CDR3 runs to 13 residues. Looking up the rest from reference TRBV30 and TRBJ2-7 gives the full variable domain: SQTIHQWPATLVQPVGSPLSLECTVEGTSNPNLYWYRQAAGRGLQLLFYSVGIGQISSEVPQNLSASRPQDRQFILSSKKLLLSDSGFYLCAWMGQGAYEQYFGPGTRLTVT.

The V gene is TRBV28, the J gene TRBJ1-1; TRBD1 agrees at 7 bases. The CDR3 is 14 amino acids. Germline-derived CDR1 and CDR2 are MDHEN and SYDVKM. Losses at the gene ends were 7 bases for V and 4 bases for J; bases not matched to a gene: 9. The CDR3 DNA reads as TGTGCCAGCAAGACCGGGACAGTCGGCACTGAAGCTTTCTTT. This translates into CASKTGTVGTEAFF. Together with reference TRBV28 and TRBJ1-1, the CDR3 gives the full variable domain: DVKVTQSSRYLVKRTGEKVFLECVQDMDHENMFWYRQDPGLGLRLIYFSYDVKMKEKGDIPEGYSVSREKKERFSLILESASTNQTSMYLCASKTGTVGTEAFFGQGTRLTVV.

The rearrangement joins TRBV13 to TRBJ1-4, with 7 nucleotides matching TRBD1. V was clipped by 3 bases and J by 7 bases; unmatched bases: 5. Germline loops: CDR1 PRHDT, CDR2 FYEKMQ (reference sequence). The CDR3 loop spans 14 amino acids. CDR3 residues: CASSLGQFGEKLFF. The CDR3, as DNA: TGTGCCAGCAGCTTGGGACAGTTTGGTGAAAAACTGTTTTTT.